The rows below give T cell receptor beta chains drawn from one sample of a study of blood T cell repertoires in COVID-19. Generated by immunoSEQ multiplex PCR, the TCRdb table keeps only in-frame clones and is missing some. The table shows under 300,000 clones, with around 90% occurring only once. Sequencing input: peripheral blood. The origin of the receptors is a woman aged 30 to 39 with acute or convalescent COVID-19. CDR3s include the opening cysteine and the closing phenylalanine or tryptophan. D genes are given only for firm matches. Expanded clones get a size class; other rows say once, few or many, or leave the size out.

j_call v_call d_call clone_size cdr3_aa cdr3_nt
TRBJ1-2 TRBV27 . . CASSLGSNYGYTF TGTGCCAGCAGTTTAGGGAGTAACTATGGCTACACCTTC
TRBJ2-1 TRBV7-2 TRBD2 . CASSLVLADNYNEQFF TGTGCCAGCAGCTTAGTTCTAGCGGACAACTACAATGAGCAGTTCTTC
TRBJ2-3 TRBV11-2 . . CASSLGGPDTQYF TGTGCCAGCAGCCTCGGGGGGCCCGATACGCAGTATTTT
TRBJ1-2 TRBV3-1/TRBV3-2 . . CASSQRPGFYGYTF TGTGCCAGCAGCCAACGACCCGGGTTTTATGGCTACACCTTC
TRBJ2-1 TRBV6-1 TRBD2 . CASSEPAGGYNEQFF TGTGCCAGCAGTGAACCAGCGGGAGGCTACAATGAGCAGTTCTTC
TRBJ1-5 TRBV24-1 TRBD1 . CATSGQASNQPQHF TGTGCCACCAGCGGACAGGCTAGCAATCAGCCCCAGCATTTT
TRBJ2-3 TRBV27 . . CASSLSAVTDTQYF TGTGCCAGCAGTTTATCCGCAGTCACAGATACGCAGTATTTT
TRBJ1-2 TRBV15 . . CATSRAGGANYGYTF TGTGCCACCAGCAGAGCCGGCGGCGCTAACTATGGCTACACCTTC
TRBJ2-1 TRBV7-9 TRBD1 . CASSSTGQGYHEQFF TGTGCCAGCAGCAGCACGGGACAGGGATACCATGAGCAGTTCTTC
TRBJ2-7 TRBV11-2 TRBD2 . CASSLWTSGRDEQYF TGTGCCAGCAGCTTATGGACTAGCGGGAGGGACGAGCAGTACTTC
TRBJ1-2 TRBV5-4 TRBD1 . CASSLSGQLRPGGYTF TGTGCCAGCAGCTTGTCGGGACAGCTCCGTCCGGGTGGCTACACCTTC
TRBJ2-7 TRBV5-1 . . CASSFTPEYEQYF TGCGCCAGCAGCTTCACCCCGGAGTACGAGCAGTACTTC
TRBJ1-1 TRBV6-1 . . CASSEQTSRGSEAFF TGTGCCAGCAGTGAACAGACATCGCGGGGGAGTGAAGCTTTCTTT
TRBJ2-2 TRBV6-4 TRBD2 few CASSGPGQLADNTGELFF TGTGCCAGCAGTGGCCCGGGTCAACTAGCGGACAACACCGGGGAGCTGTTTTTT
TRBJ2-2 TRBV5-1 TRBD1 . CASHPGQGDTGELFF TGCGCCAGTCATCCGGGACAGGGGGACACCGGGGAGCTGTTTTTT
TRBJ1-2 TRBV11-2 TRBD1 . CASSSRDRDSGYTF TGTGCCAGCAGCTCCCGGGACAGGGATTCGGGCTACACCTTC
TRBJ2-7 TRBV11-3 TRBD1 . CASSSQTGTGGYEQYF TGTGCCAGCAGCTCACAAACCGGGACAGGGGGCTACGAGCAGTACTTC
TRBJ1-1 TRBV7-2 . . CASSLVRGMNTEAFF TGTGCCAGCAGCTTAGTACGGGGAATGAACACTGAAGCTTTCTTT
TRBJ1-3 TRBV11-2 . . CASSQGLGARRSGNTIYF TGTGCCAGCAGCCAAGGCTTGGGGGCTAGGCGTTCTGGAAACACCATATATTTT
TRBJ1-2 TRBV4-3 . once CASSPGLGGYTF TGCGCCAGCAGCCCCGGACTCGGTGGCTACACCTTC
TRBJ1-1 TRBV5-6 . . CASSLGPGNTEAFF TGTGCCAGCAGCTTGGGTCCGGGAAACACTGAAGCTTTCTTT
TRBJ2-2 TRBV27 TRBD2 few CASSLGGRAAGELFF TGTGCCAGCAGTTTGGGCGGGAGGGCCGCCGGGGAGCTGTTTTTT
TRBJ2-7 TRBV11-3 TRBD2 . CASRGTQLGGRGGEQYF TGTGCCAGCAGAGGAACCCAATTAGGAGGGAGGGGTGGCGAGCAGTACTTC
TRBJ2-1 TRBV27 TRBD2 once CASSFGGYNEQFF TGTGCCAGCAGTTTCGGGGGGTACAATGAGCAGTTCTTC
TRBJ1-6 TRBV5-1 . . CASSSGFLSSPLHF TGCGCCAGCAGCTCAGGGTTTCTTAGTTCACCCCTCCACTTT
TRBJ2-2 TRBV6-5 . . CASSYRGPQRTGELFF TGTGCCAGCAGTTACCGTGGTCCCCAGCGTACCGGGGAGCTGTTTTTT
TRBJ2-3 TRBV5-4 TRBD1 . CASSFGGQGTDTQYF TGTGCCAGCAGCTTCGGGGGACAGGGCACAGATACGCAGTATTTT
TRBJ2-1 TRBV5-1 TRBD2 . CASTRTGGPPNEQFF TGCGCCAGCACCCGCACGGGAGGGCCACCCAATGAGCAGTTCTTC
TRBJ1-6 TRBV7-6 TRBD1 . CASSSWTGGSSPLHF TGTGCCAGCAGCTCATGGACAGGGGGAAGTTCACCCCTCCACTTT
TRBJ2-3 TRBV18 TRBD2 . CASSPPGLAGADTQYF TGTGCCAGCTCACCTCCGGGACTAGCGGGAGCAGATACGCAGTATTTT
TRBJ2-7 TRBV7-9 TRBD2 . CASTTLAGVTYEQYF TGTGCCAGCACCACCCTAGCGGGAGTGACCTACGAGCAGTACTTC
TRBJ1-2 TRBV29-1 TRBD1 few CSVEERDRDGYTF TGCAGCGTTGAAGAGCGGGACAGGGATGGCTACACCTTC
TRBJ2-3 TRBV24-1 TRBD1 . CATSDATGRGRDTQYF TGTGCCACCAGTGATGCGACAGGGAGAGGTCGAGATACGCAGTATTTT
TRBJ2-3 TRBV7-9 . . CASSLNQGSLDTQYF TGTGCCAGCAGCTTAAACCAGGGAAGTTTGGATACGCAGTATTTT